This TCR beta chain appears in the sequencing data of a study of blood T cell repertoires in COVID-19 (dated by TCRdb to the early 2020s). With regard to the full study: Samples covering the acute and convalescent phases of COVID-19 were provided by collaborators in the United States, Italy and Spain. The prospective study material was composed of cDNA or gDNA derived from T cells, B-cell-depleted T cells, or PBMCs. Subjects who had been exposed to COVID-19, were actively infected with it, or had recovered from it provided the deeply sampled blood TCRbeta repertoires that made up the dataset. The repertoires were released in a freely available public database meant as a resource for research on the immune response to SARS-CoV-2. The samples were drawn from the first 160 participants of the ongoing ImmuneRACE study and from 950 to 1,500 subjects provided by 6 global collaborators. Nearly every sample came with metadata listing a de-identified subject ID, COVID-19 status, age in years and sex. Where HLA class I and class II types were available, the types were taken from metadata supplied by the sample provider, not from assay-based typing. Study-wide findings and limitations: The amount of clinical and demographic metadata varied by source and participant and was provided uncurated.

There are 15 amino acids in the CDR3, from cysteine to phenylalanine inclusive. Just the 45-base CDR3 DNA is kept, in frame starting at base 1. V loses 0 bases, J loses 0 bases, and the germline ends lie 8 bases apart. CDR1 and CDR2 are read off the germline V gene as LGHNT and FRNRAP. TCRbeta CDR3 regions were amplified from genomic DNA by means of the immunoSEQ Assay, a bias-controlled multiplex PCR. On the authors' methods: The number of nucleated cells in each sample was estimated by amplification of reference gene primers within the assay. To quantify the absolute abundance of each unique TCRbeta CDR3 rearrangement, sequence reads were collapsed and filtered. Productive Simpson clonality was computed per sample as the square root of Simpson's diversity index over productive rearrangements. This is the immuneACCESS table as TCRdb keeps it, with only in-frame sequences that have V and J called. A part of the clones is gone; compared with another copy, unresolved V genes explain less than half, and the rest is unexplained. From that table come the V and J calls and clone size; the DNA was used to work out D and trimming. This sample gives some 200,000 clones in total; around nine tenths of them show up just once. Approximately 0.93% of the sample rests with the top ten.

For this clone: This clone's antigen is unknown. No per-base quality is available; no much larger clone lies one base away.

Samples from volunteer blood donors who had recovered from COVID-19 were contributed by a second Seattle source. Whole blood was collected in K2EDTA tubes by collaborating institutions according to the institutions' own protocols. For TCRbeta analysis, collaborators shipped samples as frozen whole blood, isolated PBMCs, or DNA extracted from either of those sample types. The sequenced material came from peripheral blood. The clonotype comes from a woman aged 18-29 years who had recovered from COVID-19. This chain joins TRBV12-5 to TRBJ1-1, and possibly TRBD1, on 5 matching bases. The DNA sequence reads TGTGCTAGTGGTTTGGTGACAGCTATGAACACTGAAGCTTTCTTT. This is translated as CASGLVTAMNTEAFF.